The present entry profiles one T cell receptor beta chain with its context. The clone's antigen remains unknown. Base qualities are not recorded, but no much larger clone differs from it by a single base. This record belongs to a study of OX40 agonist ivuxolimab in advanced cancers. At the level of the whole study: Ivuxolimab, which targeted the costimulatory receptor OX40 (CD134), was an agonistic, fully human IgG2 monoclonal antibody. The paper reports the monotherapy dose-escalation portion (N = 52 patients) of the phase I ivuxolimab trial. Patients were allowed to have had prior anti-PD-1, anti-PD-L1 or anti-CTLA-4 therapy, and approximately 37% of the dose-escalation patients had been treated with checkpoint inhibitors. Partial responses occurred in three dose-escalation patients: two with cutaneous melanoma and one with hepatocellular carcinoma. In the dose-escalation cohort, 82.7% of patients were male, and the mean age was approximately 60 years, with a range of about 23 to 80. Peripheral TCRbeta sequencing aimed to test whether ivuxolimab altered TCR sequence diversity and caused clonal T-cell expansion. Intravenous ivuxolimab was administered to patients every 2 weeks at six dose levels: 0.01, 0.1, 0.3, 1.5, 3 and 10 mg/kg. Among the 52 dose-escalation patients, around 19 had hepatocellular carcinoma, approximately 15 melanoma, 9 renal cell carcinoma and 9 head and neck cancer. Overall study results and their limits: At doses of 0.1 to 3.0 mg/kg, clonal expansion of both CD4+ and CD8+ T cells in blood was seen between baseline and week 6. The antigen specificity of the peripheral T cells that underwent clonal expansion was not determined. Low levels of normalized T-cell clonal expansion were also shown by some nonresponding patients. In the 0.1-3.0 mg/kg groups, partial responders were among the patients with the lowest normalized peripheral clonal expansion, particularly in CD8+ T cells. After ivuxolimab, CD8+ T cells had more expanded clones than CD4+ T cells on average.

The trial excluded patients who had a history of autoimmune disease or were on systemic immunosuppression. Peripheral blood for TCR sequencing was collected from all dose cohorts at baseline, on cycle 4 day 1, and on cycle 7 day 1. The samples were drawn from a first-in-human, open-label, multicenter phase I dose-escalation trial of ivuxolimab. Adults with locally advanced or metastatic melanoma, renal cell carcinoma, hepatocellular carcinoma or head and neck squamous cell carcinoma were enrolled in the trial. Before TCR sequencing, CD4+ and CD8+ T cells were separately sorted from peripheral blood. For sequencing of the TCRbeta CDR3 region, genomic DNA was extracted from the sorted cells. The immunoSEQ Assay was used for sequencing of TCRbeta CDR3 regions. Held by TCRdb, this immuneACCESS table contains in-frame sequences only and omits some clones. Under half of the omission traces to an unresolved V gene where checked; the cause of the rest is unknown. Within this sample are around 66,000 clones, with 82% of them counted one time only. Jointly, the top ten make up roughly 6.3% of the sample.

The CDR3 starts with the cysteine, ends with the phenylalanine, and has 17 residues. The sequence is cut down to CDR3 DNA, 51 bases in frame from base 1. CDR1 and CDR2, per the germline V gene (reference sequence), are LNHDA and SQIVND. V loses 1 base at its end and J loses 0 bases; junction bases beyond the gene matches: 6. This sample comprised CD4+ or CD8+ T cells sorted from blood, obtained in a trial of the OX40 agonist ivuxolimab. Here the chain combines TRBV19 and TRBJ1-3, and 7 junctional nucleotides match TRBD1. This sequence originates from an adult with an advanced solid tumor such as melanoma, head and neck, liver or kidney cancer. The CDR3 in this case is CASSIGTGRFSGNTIYF. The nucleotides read TGTGCCAGTAGTATAGGGACAGGCCGCTTCTCTGGAAACACCATATATTTT.